The clone carrying this TCR beta chain was picked up many times. Unique molecular identifiers were incorporated when the TCRbeta library was constructed. TCRdb passed the PCR reads through MiXCR, listing each CDR3 protein once. The repertoire has 400,000 to 500,000 distinct CDR3 sequences, around 9.9% of them found once; the top ten carry about 5%. These data are taken from a study of T-cell reconstitution after alpha-beta-depleted transplantation in children. This specimen was PBMCs from the stem cell graft donor, taken from the stem cell graft. This sequence was found in a human donor who donated a stem cell graft to a child with acute myeloid leukemia.

The chain's CDR3 is CASSFQVGAYEQYF. The CDR3 DNA is TGCGCCAGCAGCTTCCAGGTTGGGGCTTACGAGCAGTACTTC. This chain joins TRBV5-1 and TRBJ2-7; possibly TRBD1 for D (5 bases). This CDR3 is 14 amino acids long. Trimming took off 2 bases at V and 4 bases at J, with 13 bases between the two ends. Germline-derived CDR1 and CDR2 are SGHRS and YFSETQ. The full variable domain, its missing parts supplied by reference TRBV5-1 and TRBJ2-7, is KAGVTQTPRYLIKTRGQQVTLSCSPISGHRSVSWYQQTPGQGLQFLFEYFSETQRNKGNFPGRFSGRQFSNSRSEMNVSTLELGDSALYLCASSFQVGAYEQYFGPGTRLTVT.